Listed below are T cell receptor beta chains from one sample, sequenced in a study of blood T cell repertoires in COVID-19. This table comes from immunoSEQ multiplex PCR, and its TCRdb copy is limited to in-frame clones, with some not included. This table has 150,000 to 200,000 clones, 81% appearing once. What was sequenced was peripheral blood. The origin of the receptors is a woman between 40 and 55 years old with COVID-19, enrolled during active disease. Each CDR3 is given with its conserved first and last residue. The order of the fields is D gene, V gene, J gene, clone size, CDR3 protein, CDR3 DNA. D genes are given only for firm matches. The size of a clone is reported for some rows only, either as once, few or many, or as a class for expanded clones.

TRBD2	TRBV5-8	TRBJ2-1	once	CASSTSGTSGAEQFF	TGTGCCAGCAGCACCTCCGGGACTAGCGGGGCCGAGCAGTTCTTC
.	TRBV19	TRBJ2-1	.	CASSIFGSYSYNEQFF	TGTGCCAGTAGTATTTTCGGGAGCTATTCCTACAATGAGCAGTTCTTC
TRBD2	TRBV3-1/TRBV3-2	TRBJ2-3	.	CASSPRRVSGSTDTQYF	TGTGCCAGCAGCCCCCGCCGGGTTAGCGGGAGTACAGATACGCAGTATTTT
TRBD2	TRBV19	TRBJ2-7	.	CASSGQAGGPSEQYF	TGTGCCAGTAGTGGGCAAGCGGGAGGGCCTTCGGAGCAGTACTTC
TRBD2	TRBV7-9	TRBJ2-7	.	CASSLGSPGLDYEQYF	TGTGCCAGCAGCTTAGGATCTCCGGGACTAGACTACGAGCAGTACTTC
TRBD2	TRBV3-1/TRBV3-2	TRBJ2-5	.	CASSQDPLAGGETQYF	TGTGCCAGCAGCCAAGATCCGCTAGCGGGAGGAGAGACCCAGTACTTC
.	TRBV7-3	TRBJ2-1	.	CASSSTGVGQFF	TGTGCCAGCAGCTCCACAGGAGTAGGGCAGTTCTTC
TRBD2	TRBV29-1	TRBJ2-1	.	CRVWGGGVNGYNEQFF	TGCCGCGTTTGGGGCGGGGGGGTTAATGGCTACAATGAGCAGTTCTTC
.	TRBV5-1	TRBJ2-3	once	CASSQGGGADTQYF	TGCGCCAGCAGCCAAGGGGGAGGGGCAGATACGCAGTATTTT
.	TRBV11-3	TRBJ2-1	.	CASSLGGQVSTDEQFF	TGTGCCAGCAGCTTAGGCGGGCAGGTAAGCACGGATGAGCAGTTCTTC
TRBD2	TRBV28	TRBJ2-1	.	CASSLSPQKRGPYNEQFF	TGTGCCAGCAGTTTATCCCCACAAAAGCGGGGACCCTACAATGAGCAGTTCTTC
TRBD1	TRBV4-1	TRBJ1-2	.	CASSQDRDRNRNGYTF	TGCGCCAGCAGCCAAGACCGGGACAGAAATCGGAATGGCTACACCTTC
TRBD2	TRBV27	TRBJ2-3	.	CASSSGLAGGIHTDTQYF	TGTGCCAGCAGTTCGGGACTAGCGGGAGGGATACACACAGATACGCAGTATTTT
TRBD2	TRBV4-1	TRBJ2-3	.	CASSQGTSGGYRTDTQYF	TGCGCCAGCAGCCAAGGGACTAGCGGGGGCTACCGCACAGATACGCAGTATTTT
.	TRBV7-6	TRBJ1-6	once	CASGSSYNSPLHF	TGTGCCAGCGGGAGCTCCTATAATTCACCCCTCCACTTT
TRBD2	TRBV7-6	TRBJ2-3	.	CASSLAATSGTDTQYF	TGTGCCAGCAGCTTAGCTGCGACTAGCGGCACAGATACGCAGTATTTT
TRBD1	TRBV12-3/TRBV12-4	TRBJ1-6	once	CASGDRVNSPLHF	TGTGCCAGCGGAGACAGGGTGAATTCACCCCTCCACTTT
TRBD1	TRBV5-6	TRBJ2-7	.	CASSPWDRTGYEQYF	TGTGCCAGCAGCCCCTGGGACAGGACGGGATACGAGCAGTACTTC
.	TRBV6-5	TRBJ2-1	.	CASRRQANIYNEQFF	TGTGCCAGCAGAAGACAGGCAAATATCTACAATGAGCAGTTCTTC
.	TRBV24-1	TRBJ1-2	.	CATSEGSYGYTF	TGTGCCACCAGTGAGGGGAGCTATGGCTACACCTTC
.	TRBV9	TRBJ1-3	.	CASSVQGGDTIYF	TGTGCCAGCAGCGTACAGGGAGGGGACACCATATATTTT
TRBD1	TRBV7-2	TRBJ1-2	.	CASTAGGADYGYTF	TGTGCCAGCACCGCAGGGGGCGCGGACTATGGCTACACCTTC
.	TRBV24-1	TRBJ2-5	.	CATQYTDRRETQYF	TGTGCCACCCAATATACAGACAGAAGAGAGACCCAGTACTTC
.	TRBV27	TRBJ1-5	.	CASSLSGVSNQPQHF	TGTGCCAGCAGTTTATCAGGGGTGAGCAATCAGCCCCAGCATTTT
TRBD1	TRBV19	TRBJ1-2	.	CASSSQAPRGAYGYTF	TGTGCCAGTAGCAGTCAAGCCCCCAGGGGGGCCTATGGCTACACCTTC
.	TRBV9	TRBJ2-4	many	CASSVGDRRRNIQYF	TGTGCCAGCAGCGTAGGAGACAGGCGCAGAAACATTCAGTACTTC
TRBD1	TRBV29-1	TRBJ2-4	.	CSAETGAKNIQYF	TGCAGCGCGGAGACAGGGGCCAAAAACATTCAGTACTTC
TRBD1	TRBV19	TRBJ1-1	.	CASSTPGQEVTEAFF	TGTGCCAGTAGTACCCCGGGACAGGAGGTAACTGAAGCTTTCTTT
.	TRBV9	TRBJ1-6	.	CASSVEQNSPLHF	TGTGCCAGCAGCGTAGAACAGAATTCACCCCTCCACTTT
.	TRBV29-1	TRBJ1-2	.	CSVEEFRDTLNYGYTF	TGCAGCGTTGAAGAATTCAGGGACACCCTTAACTATGGCTACACCTTC
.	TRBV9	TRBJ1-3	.	CASSVAGWVDSGNTIYF	TGTGCCAGCAGCGTAGCCGGGTGGGTGGATTCTGGAAACACCATATATTTT
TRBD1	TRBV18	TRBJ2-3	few	CASSPLDRGSPDTQYF	TGTGCCAGCTCACCGCTCGACAGGGGATCACCAGATACGCAGTATTTT
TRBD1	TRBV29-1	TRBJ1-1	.	CSGGQGDTEAFF	TGCAGCGGGGGACAGGGGGACACTGAAGCTTTCTTT
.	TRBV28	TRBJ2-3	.	CASRQPGADTQYF	TGTGCCAGCAGGCAACCAGGGGCAGATACGCAGTATTTT
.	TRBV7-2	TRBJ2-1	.	CASSFAGPYNEQFF	TGTGCCAGCAGCTTCGCGGGGCCCTACAATGAGCAGTTCTTC
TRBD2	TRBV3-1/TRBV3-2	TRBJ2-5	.	CASSPGLALRWETQYF	TGTGCCAGCAGCCCCGGACTAGCTCTGCGGTGGGAGACCCAGTACTTC
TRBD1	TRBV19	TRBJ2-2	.	CASSPLTGTGSGGELFF	TGTGCCAGTAGTCCTCTTACCGGGACAGGGTCGGGCGGGGAGCTGTTTTTT
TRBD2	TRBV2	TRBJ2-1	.	CASSASGGFHNEQFF	TGTGCCAGCAGTGCTAGCGGGGGGTTCCACAATGAGCAGTTCTTC
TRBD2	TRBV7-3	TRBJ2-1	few	CASRTGGSTNEQFF	TGTGCCAGCAGGACCGGGGGGTCTACCAATGAGCAGTTCTTC
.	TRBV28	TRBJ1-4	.	CAIRTAVNEKLFF	TGTGCCATCAGGACAGCCGTAAATGAAAAACTGTTTTTT
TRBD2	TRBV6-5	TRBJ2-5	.	CASSYTGGRQETQYF	TGTGCCAGCAGTTATACTGGCGGGAGACAAGAGACCCAGTACTTC
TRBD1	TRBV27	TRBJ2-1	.	CASRDRERSEQFF	TGTGCCAGCCGGGACAGAGAAAGGTCTGAGCAGTTCTTC
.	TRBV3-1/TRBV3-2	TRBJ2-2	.	CASSPGEGLGELFF	TGTGCCAGCAGCCCTGGAGAGGGCCTCGGGGAGCTGTTTTTT
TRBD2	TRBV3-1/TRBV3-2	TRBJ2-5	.	CASSPHAGGETQYF	TGTGCCAGCAGCCCCCATGCGGGGGGAGAGACCCAGTACTTC
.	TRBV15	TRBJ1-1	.	CATTTRVGMNTEAFF	TGTGCCACCACTACCAGGGTGGGGATGAACACTGAAGCTTTCTTT
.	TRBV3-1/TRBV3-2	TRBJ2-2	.	CASSQVLRGFGGELFF	TGTGCCAGCAGCCAAGTTCTTAGGGGGTTTGGCGGGGAGCTGTTTTTT
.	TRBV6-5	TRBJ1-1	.	CASSTEANTEAFF	TGTGCCAGCTCGACGGAGGCGAACACTGAAGCTTTCTTT
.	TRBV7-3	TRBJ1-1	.	CASSPKTSTNPNTEAFF	TGTGCCAGCAGCCCCAAGACTTCAACTAACCCGAACACTGAAGCTTTCTTT
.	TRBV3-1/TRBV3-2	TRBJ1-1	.	CASSPSTQPSAFF	TGTGCCAGCAGCCCTTCTACACAGCCTTCAGCTTTCTTT
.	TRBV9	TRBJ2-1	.	CASSPRPRNEQFF	TGTGCCAGCAGCCCCCGACCTAGGAATGAGCAGTTCTTC
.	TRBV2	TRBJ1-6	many	CASISDNSPLHF	TGTGCCAGCATTAGCGATAATTCACCCCTCCACTTT
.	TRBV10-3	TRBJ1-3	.	CATGSSGNTIYF	TGTGCCACGGGTAGTTCTGGAAACACCATATATTTT
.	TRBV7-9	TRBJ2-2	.	CASSLVASDGELFF	TGTGCCAGCAGCTTAGTAGCGTCGGACGGGGAGCTGTTTTTT
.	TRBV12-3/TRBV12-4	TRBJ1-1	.	CASSSDTEAFF	TGTGCCAGCAGTTCGGACACTGAAGCTTTCTTT
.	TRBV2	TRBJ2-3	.	CASRVGPQYF	TGTGCCAGCAGGGTGGGGCCGCAGTATTTT
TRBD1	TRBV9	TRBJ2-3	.	CASSARDRGLTDTQYF	TGTGCCAGCAGCGCCCGGGACAGGGGTTTGACAGATACGCAGTATTTT
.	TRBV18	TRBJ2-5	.	CASSPRVGETQYF	TGTGCCAGCTCACCACGAGTCGGGGAGACCCAGTACTTC
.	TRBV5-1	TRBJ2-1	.	CASSLGSSYNEQFF	TGCGCCAGCAGCTTGGGGAGCTCCTACAATGAGCAGTTCTTC
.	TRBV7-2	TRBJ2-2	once	CASSLVPVTNTGELFF	TGTGCCAGCAGCTTAGTTCCAGTTACGAACACCGGGGAGCTGTTTTTT
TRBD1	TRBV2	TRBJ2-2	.	CASRPGGSNTGELFF	TGTGCCAGCAGGCCAGGGGGATCGAACACCGGGGAGCTGTTTTTT